The present T cell receptor beta chain was sequenced within a study of blood T cell repertoires in COVID-19. Study at large: PBMCs, B-cell-depleted T cells, or T cells were the source of the cDNA or gDNA that made up the material.

Per the original data handling: Researchers report that nucleated cell counts were estimated from reference gene primer amplification. Sequenced by immunoSEQ multiplex PCR; TCRdb stores in-frame clones only, minus some. That table supplies the V and J calls and clone size; D and trimming were determined from the DNA. The sample lists 150,000 to 200,000 clones, roughly 87% occurring once. The germline gives CDR1 SGHDT, CDR2 YYEEEE. The CDR3 is made up of 13 amino acids. V was trimmed by 0 bases and J by 2 bases, leaving 5 bases between them. As regards this clone: Other DNA variants within this sample encode the same CDR3.

This rearrangement joins TRBV5-6 to TRBJ1-2; no firm D call. The TCR was taken from a woman aged 70 to 79 with COVID-19, enrolled during active disease. The sequenced material came from peripheral blood. CDR3 loop: CASSLDRNYGYTF. The CDR3 DNA sequence: TGTGCCAGCAGCTTGGACAGAAACTATGGCTACACCTTC.